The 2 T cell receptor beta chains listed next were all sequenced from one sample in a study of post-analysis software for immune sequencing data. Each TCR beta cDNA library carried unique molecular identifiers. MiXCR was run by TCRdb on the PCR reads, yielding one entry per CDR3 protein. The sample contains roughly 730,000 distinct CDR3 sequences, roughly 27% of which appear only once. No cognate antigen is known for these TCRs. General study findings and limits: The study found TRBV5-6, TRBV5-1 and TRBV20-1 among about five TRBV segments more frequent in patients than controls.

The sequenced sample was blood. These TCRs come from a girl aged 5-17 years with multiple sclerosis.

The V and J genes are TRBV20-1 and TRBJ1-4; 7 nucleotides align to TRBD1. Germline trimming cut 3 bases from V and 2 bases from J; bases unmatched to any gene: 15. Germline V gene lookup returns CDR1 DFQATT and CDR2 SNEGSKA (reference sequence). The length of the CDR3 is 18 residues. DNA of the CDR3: TGCAGTGCTAGGGCCCTCGGAGGGGGCGGTGAGACTAATGAAAAACTGTTTTTT. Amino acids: CSARALGGGGETNEKLFF.

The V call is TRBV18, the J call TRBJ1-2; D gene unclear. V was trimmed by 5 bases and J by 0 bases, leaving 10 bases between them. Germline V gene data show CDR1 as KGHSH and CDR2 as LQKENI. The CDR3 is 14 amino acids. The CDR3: CASSGVRTNYGYTF. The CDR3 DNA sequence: TGTGCCAGCTCAGGGGTCAGAACTAACTATGGCTACACCTTC.